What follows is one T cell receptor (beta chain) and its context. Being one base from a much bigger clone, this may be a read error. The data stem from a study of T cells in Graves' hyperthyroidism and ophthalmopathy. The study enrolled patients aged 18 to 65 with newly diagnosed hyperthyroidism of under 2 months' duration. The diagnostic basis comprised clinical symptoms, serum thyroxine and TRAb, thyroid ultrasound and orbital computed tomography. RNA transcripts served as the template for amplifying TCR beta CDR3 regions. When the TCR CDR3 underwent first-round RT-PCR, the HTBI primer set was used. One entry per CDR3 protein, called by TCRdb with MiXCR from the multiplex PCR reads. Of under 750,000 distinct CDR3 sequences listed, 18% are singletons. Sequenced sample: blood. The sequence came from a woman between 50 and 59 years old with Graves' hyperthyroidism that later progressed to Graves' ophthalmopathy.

The CDR3: CASSLYDSVYEQYF. In DNA form, the CDR3 reads TGTGCCAGCAGCCTTTACGATAGCGTCTACGAGCAGTACTTC. V gene TRBV5-5 combines with J gene TRBJ2-7, with D perhaps matching TRBD2 (5 bases). V dropped 4 bases and J dropped 3 bases, with 14 bases sitting between them. The CDR3 is made up of 14 amino acids. In germline, CDR1 is SGHKS, CDR2 YYEKEE (reference sequence). The full variable domain, in which reference TRBV5-5 and TRBJ2-7 provide the parts outside the CDR3, is DAGVTQSPTHLIKTRGQQVTLRCSPISGHKSVSWYQQVLGQGPQFIFQYYEKEERGRGNFPDRFSARQFPNYSSELNVNALLLGDSALYLCASSLYDSVYEQYFGPGTRLTVT.